Presented here are 10 T cell receptor beta chains from one specimen sequenced in a study of T-cell reconstitution after alpha-beta-depleted transplantation in children. Unique molecular identifiers were incorporated into the prepared TCRbeta library. MiXCR, run by TCRdb on the PCR reads, gives a single entry per CDR3 protein. The sample comprises about 610,000 distinct CDR3 sequences, about 10% of which are singletons, and around 4% rests with the top ten. The sequencing here drew on PBMCs from the stem cell graft donor, taken from the stem cell graft. These receptor sequences come from a human donor who donated a stem cell graft to a child with acute myeloid leukemia.

In its sample, this clonotype was seen many times. The rearrangement joins TRBV6-2 or TRBV6-3 to TRBJ2-2; D is unclear. The CDR3 is made up of 12 amino acids. Per the germline V gene, CDR1 is MNHEY and CDR2 is SVGEGT. V was shortened by 7 bases and J by 7 bases, with 10 bases between the two germline ends. CDR3 DNA sequence: TGTGCCAGCAAAATGTTTGGCGGGGAGCTGTTTTTT. Amino acids: CASKMFGGELFF.

The chain employs TRBV9 and TRBJ2-6; D remains unclear. V was pared by 1 base and J by 2 bases, with 7 bases between. Germline-derived CDR1 and CDR2 are SGDLS and YYNGEE. This CDR3 is 15 amino acids long. CDR3 protein: CASSVYSPGANVLTF. The CDR3 DNA sequence: TGTGCCAGCAGCGTATACAGCCCTGGGGCCAACGTCCTGACTTTC. Full variable domain (outside the CDR3, taken from reference TRBV9 and TRBJ2-6): DSGVTQTPKHLITATGQRVTLRCSPRSGDLSVYWYQQSLDQGLQFLIQYYNGEERAKGNILERFSAQQFPDLHSELNLSSLELGDSALYFCASSVYSPGANVLTFGAGSRLTVL.

This chain joins TRBV7-2 and TRBJ2-2; D is unclear. V lost 5 bases to trimming and J lost 2 bases, with 15 bases between them. CDR1 is SGHTA, CDR2 FQGNSA, per germline. This CDR3 region has 16 residues. The CDR3 sequence is CASSPRVGINTGELFF. CDR3 DNA sequence: TGTGCCAGCAGCCCTAGGGTGGGGATCAACACCGGGGAGCTGTTTTTT.

About this clonotype: A much larger clone sits a single nucleotide away, making a read error possible. This sequence joins TRBV7-2 and TRBJ1-6; D not certain. Trimming took 5 bases from V and 5 from J, leaving 4 bases between them. The germline V gene has CDR1 SGHTA and CDR2 FQGNSA. This CDR3 contains 12 residues. The CDR3 is CASSQNNSPLHF. In nucleotides, the CDR3 is TGTGCCAGCAGCCAGAATAATTCACCCCTCCACTTT.

The chain couples TRBV5-1 to TRBJ2-5, with D perhaps TRBD2 (5 bases). The CDR3 is 14 amino acids. CDR1 is SGHRS and CDR2 is YFSETQ in the germline V gene. The V end was cut by 7 bases, the J end by 5 bases, with 18 bases between. The CDR3 coding sequence is TGCGCCAGCGGAGAAGAGGGAAATTCTGAGACCCAGTACTTC. Its translation is CASGEEGNSETQYF.

This clonotype was counted a few times. The chain recombines TRBV20-1 with TRBJ1-4; TRBD1 aligns across 8 bases. This CDR3 comprises 15 residues. Losses at the gene ends were 1 base for V and 8 bases for J; bases not matched to a gene: 9. CDR1 is DFQATT, CDR2 SNEGSKA, per germline (reference sequence). Here the CDR3 DNA reads TGCAGTGCTAGAGGGGCGACAGGGGAAGGCGAAAAACTGTTTTTT. Residues: CSARGATGEGEKLFF.

The rearrangement joins TRBV20-1 to TRBJ1-2, with D unclear. The CDR3 sequence is 11 residues long. V lost 6 bases and J lost 5, with 10 bases in between. In germline, CDR1 is DFQATT, CDR2 SNEGSKA (reference sequence). CDR3 residues: CSAQLSYGYTF. As DNA, the CDR3 is TGCAGTGCCCAACTATCATATGGCTACACCTTC.

The sample holds a few counts of this clonotype. This chain connects TRBV7-2 to TRBJ2-7; no firm D call. Trimming removed 7 bases from V and 0 bases from J, with 13 bases in between. The V gene's germline CDR1 is SGHTA and CDR2 FQGNSA. This CDR3 comprises 14 residues. The CDR3 region is CASKFGLSSYEQYF. The CDR3 region has the DNA TGTGCCAGCAAGTTTGGCCTGAGCTCCTACGAGCAGTACTTC. Looking up the rest from reference TRBV7-2 and TRBJ2-7 gives the full variable domain: GAGVSQSPSNKVTEKGKDVELRCDPISGHTALYWYRQSLGQGLEFLIYFQGNSAPDKSGLPSDRFSAERTGGSVSTLTIQRTQQEDSAVYLCASKFGLSSYEQYFGPGTRLTVT.

The rearrangement links TRBV20-1 to TRBJ2-2; D is possibly TRBD1 or TRBD2 (5 bases each). Germline values: CDR1 DFQATT, CDR2 SNEGSKA (reference sequence). Deletions cut 0 bases from V and 4 bases from J, with 12 bases between. CDR3 length equals 15 residues. The CDR3 protein is CSARDVLRGTGELFF. DNA for the CDR3: TGCAGTGCTAGAGATGTATTGAGGGGCACCGGGGAGCTGTTTTTT.

This clonotype showed up just a few times. The chain recombines TRBV12-3 or TRBV12-4 with TRBJ1-2, with TRBD1 identical over 8 bases. V shed 0 bases, J shed 7 bases, and the junction held 4 bases outside the gene matches. The CDR3 spans 14 residues. The CDR3 sequence: CASSLASTGVGYTF. DNA for the CDR3: TGTGCCAGCAGTTTAGCCTCGACAGGGGTTGGCTACACCTTC.